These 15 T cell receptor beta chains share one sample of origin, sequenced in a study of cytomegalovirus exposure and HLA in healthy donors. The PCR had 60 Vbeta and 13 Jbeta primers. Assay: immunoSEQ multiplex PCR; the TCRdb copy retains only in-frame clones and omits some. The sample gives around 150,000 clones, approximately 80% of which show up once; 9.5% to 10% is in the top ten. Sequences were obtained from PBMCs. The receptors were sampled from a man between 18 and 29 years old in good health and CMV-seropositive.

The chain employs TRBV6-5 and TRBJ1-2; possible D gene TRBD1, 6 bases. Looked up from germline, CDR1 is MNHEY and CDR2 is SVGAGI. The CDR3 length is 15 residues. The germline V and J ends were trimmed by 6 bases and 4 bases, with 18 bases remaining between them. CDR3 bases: TGTGCCAGCAGACCCCAAGGGGGGGCGGCCTATGGCTACACCTTC. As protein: CASRPQGGAAYGYTF.

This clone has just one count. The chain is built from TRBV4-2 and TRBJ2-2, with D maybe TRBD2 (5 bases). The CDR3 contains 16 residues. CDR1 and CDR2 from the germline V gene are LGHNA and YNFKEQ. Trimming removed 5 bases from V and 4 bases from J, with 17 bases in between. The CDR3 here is CASSYVMGAGTGELFF. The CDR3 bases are TGTGCCAGCAGCTATGTCATGGGCGCGGGCACCGGGGAGCTGTTTTTT.

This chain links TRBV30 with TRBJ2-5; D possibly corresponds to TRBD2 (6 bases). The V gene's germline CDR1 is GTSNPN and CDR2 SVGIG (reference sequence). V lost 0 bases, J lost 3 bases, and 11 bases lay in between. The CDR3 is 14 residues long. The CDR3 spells CAWSVAASEETQYF. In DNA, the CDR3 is TGTGCCTGGAGTGTAGCGGCTAGCGAAGAGACCCAGTACTTC.

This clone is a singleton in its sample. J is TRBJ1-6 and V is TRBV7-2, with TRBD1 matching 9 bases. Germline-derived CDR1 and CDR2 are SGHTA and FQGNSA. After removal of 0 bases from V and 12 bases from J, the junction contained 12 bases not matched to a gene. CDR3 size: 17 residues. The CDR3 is CASSLAHLGTGQQPLHF. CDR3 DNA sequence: TGTGCCAGCAGCTTAGCCCATTTGGGGACAGGGCAGCAACCCCTCCACTTT.

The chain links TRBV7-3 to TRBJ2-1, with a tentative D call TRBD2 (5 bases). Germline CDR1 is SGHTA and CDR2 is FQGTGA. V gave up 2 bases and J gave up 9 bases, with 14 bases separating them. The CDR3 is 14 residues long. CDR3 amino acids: CASSLVGLEGEQFF. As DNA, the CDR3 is TGTGCCAGCAGCTTAGTAGGACTTGAGGGTGAGCAGTTCTTC.

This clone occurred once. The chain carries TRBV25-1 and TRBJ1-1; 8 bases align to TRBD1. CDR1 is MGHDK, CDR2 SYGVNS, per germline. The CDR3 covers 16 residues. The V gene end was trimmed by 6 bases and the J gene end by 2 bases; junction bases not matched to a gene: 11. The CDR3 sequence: CASSHRQGMGNTEAFF. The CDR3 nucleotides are TGTGCCAGCAGCCACAGACAGGGGATGGGTAACACTGAAGCTTTCTTT.

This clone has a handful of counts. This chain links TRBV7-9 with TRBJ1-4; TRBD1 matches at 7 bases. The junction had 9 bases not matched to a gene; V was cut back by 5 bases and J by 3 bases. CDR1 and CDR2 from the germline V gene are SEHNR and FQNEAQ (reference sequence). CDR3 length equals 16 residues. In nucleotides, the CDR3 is TGTGCCAGCAGCCGCGACAGGGTAACCTCTAATGAAAAACTGTTTTTT. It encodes CASSRDRVTSNEKLFF. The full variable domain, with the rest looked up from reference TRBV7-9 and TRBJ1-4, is DTGVSQNPRHKITKRGQNVTFRCDPISEHNRLYWYRQTLGQGPEFLTYFQNEAQLEKSRLLSDRFSAERPKGSFSTLEIQRTEQGDSAMYLCASSRDRVTSNEKLFFGSGTQLSVL.

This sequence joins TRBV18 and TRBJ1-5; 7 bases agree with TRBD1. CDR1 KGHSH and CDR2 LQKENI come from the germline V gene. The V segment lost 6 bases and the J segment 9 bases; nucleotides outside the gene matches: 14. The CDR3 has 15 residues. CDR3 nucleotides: TGTGCCAGCTCGGTCGGGACAGCTAACTATGGGCCCCAGCATTTT. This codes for CASSVGTANYGPQHF.

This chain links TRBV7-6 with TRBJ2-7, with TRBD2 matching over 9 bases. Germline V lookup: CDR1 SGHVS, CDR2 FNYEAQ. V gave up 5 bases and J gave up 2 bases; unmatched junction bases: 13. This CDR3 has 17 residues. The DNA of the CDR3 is TGTGCCAGCAGCCCCCGTTGGGTCAGCGGGAGGACCTACGAGCAGTACTTC. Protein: CASSPRWVSGRTYEQYF.

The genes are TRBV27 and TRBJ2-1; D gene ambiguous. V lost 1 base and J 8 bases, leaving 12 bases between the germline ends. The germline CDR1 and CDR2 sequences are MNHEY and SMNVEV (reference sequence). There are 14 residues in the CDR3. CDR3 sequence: CASSLFLEFDEQFF. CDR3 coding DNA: TGTGCCAGCAGTTTATTTCTGGAGTTCGATGAGCAGTTCTTC.

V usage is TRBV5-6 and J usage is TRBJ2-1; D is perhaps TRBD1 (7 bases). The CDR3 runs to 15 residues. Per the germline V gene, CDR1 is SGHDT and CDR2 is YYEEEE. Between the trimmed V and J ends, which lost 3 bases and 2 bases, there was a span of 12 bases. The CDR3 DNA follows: TGTGCCAGCAGCTGGGGGGACAGAGCCTACAATGAGCAGTTCTTC. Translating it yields CASSWGDRAYNEQFF.

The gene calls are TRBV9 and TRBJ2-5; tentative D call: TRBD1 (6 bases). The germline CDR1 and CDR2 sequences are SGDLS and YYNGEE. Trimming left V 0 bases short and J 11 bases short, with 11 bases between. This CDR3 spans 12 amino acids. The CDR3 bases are TGTGCCAGCAGCGTAGAGGGGGATCGGCAGTACTTC. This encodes CASSVEGDRQYF.

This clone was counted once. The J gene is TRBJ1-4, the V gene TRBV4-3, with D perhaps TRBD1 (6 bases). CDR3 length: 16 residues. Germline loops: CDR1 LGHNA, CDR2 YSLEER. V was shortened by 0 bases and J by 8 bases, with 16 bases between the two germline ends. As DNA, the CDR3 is TGCGCCAGCAGCCAAGATTTGGCAGGGGTTGGGGAAAAACTGTTTTTT. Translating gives CASSQDLAGVGEKLFF.

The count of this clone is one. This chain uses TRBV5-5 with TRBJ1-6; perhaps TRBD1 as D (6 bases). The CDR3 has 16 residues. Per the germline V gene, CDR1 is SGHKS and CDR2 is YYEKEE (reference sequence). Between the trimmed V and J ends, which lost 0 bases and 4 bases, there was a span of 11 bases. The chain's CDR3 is CASSLVLQGYNSPLHF. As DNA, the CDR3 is TGTGCCAGCAGCTTGGTCCTACAGGGTTATAATTCACCCCTCCACTTT.

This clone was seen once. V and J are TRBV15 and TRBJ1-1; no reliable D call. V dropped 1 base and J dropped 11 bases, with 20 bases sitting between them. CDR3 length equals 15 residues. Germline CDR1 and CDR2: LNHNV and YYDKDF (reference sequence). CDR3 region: CATSRVSPSTSGAFF. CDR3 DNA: TGTGCCACCAGCAGAGTGTCACCGTCGACCTCGGGGGCTTTCTTT.